The rows below give T cell receptor beta chains drawn from one sample of a study of control samples from healthy donors and cancer patients. Profiling relied on immunoSEQ multiplex PCR, and the TCRdb table lists in-frame clones only, not all of them. The sample has 150,000 to 180,000 clones, roughly 94% seen once; the top ten hold about 5%. Sequenced material: blood. Receptors originate from a man aged 40-55 years in good health. The CDR3 runs from the conserved cysteine through the conserved F or W. Fields, in order: D gene, J gene, clone size, V gene, CDR3 DNA, CDR3 protein. The D gene is left open where the match is weak. For some rows the clone size is stated as once, few or many, or as a class when expanded; others skip it.

TRBD1 TRBJ1-2 . TRBV5-1 TGCGCCAGCAGCTTGGCCACAGGGGGTTATAACTATGGCTACACCTTC CASSLATGGYNYGYTF
. TRBJ2-7 . TRBV5-6 TGTGCCAGCAGCCAACCTAGGGGCGAGCAGTACTTC CASSQPRGEQYF
TRBD2 TRBJ2-5 . TRBV13 TGTGCCAGCAGCTTAGGTTGGCTAGCGGGGGGGGAGACCCAGTACTTC CASSLGWLAGGETQYF
TRBD1 TRBJ1-6 . TRBV19 TGTGCCAGTAGTCCGGGACAGTATAATTCACCCCTCCACTTT CASSPGQYNSPLHF
. TRBJ1-1 . TRBV9 TGTGCCAGCAGCGTAGAGGGCCGGGATGGTTACACTGAAGCTTTCTTT CASSVEGRDGYTEAFF
. TRBJ1-1 . TRBV6-6 TGTGCCAGCAGTCTTCAGGAGAACACTGAAGCTTTCTTT CASSLQENTEAFF
TRBD1 TRBJ2-3 . TRBV6-5 TGTGCCAGCAGCCCGACAGGGCCAGATACGCAGTATTTT CASSPTGPDTQYF
. TRBJ2-7 . TRBV19 TGTGCCAGTAGCCACGCGGCAGGGCACTACGAGCAGTACTTC CASSHAAGHYEQYF
TRBD2 TRBJ2-2 . TRBV6-2/TRBV6-3 TGTGCCAGCAGCCCCCGGACTAGCGGGGGCACCGGGGAGCTGTTTTTT CASSPRTSGGTGELFF
. TRBJ1-1 . TRBV5-6 TGTGCCAGCAGCTTGGGTGGATGGGCTGAAGCTTTCTTT CASSLGGWAEAFF
. TRBJ1-2 . TRBV12-3/TRBV12-4 TGTGCCAGCAGCAGTAACGGGGGCTACACCTTC CASSSNGGYTF
. TRBJ1-4 . TRBV6-1 TGTGCCAGCAGTGAACAGGGTAGGAATGAAAAACTGTTTTTT CASSEQGRNEKLFF
. TRBJ2-6 . TRBV4-3 TGCGCCAGCAGCCCAGGGTGGGGGGTATCTGGGGCCAACGTCCTGACTTTC CASSPGWGVSGANVLTF
. TRBJ1-5 . TRBV30 TGTGCCTGGAGTTGGCGGACCCGAGAGCCCCAGCATTTT CAWSWRTREPQHF
. TRBJ1-3 . TRBV5-1 TGCGCCAGCAGCTTTAGTATGTTACAGAAGGGAAACACCATATATTTT CASSFSMLQKGNTIYF
. TRBJ1-3 . TRBV28 TGTGCCAGCAGGTCGGCTGGGCCCGACTCTGGAAACACCATATATTTT CASRSAGPDSGNTIYF
. TRBJ1-2 . TRBV5-4 TGTGCCAGCAGCTTACGGACGGTCTATGGCTACACCTTC CASSLRTVYGYTF
TRBD1 TRBJ1-1 once TRBV3-1/TRBV3-2 TGTGCCAGCAGCCTGACAGGGGGTAGGACTGAAGCTTTCTTT CASSLTGGRTEAFF
. TRBJ1-3 . TRBV6-1 TGTGCCAGCAGTGATAAACCGGGAAATGGAAACACCATATATTTT CASSDKPGNGNTIYF
. TRBJ1-2 once TRBV28 TGTGCCAGCAGTTTTGCACGGACGGGAGTGAATTATGGCTACACCTTC CASSFARTGVNYGYTF
. TRBJ1-5 . TRBV9 TGTGCCAGCAGCCCCGATGGGGCGGGCAATCAGCCCCAGCATTTT CASSPDGAGNQPQHF
TRBD1 TRBJ2-7 . TRBV5-6 TGTGCCAGCAGCTTGCGGCAGGGGGCCTACGAGCAGTACTTC CASSLRQGAYEQYF
TRBD1 TRBJ1-1 . TRBV30 TGTGCCTGGAGCAAGACAGGGGGCTACACTGAAGCTTTCTTT CAWSKTGGYTEAFF
TRBD1 TRBJ1-5 . TRBV19 TGTGCCAGTAGATCAGGGGGCGGTCAGCCCCAGCATTTT CASRSGGGQPQHF
. TRBJ2-7 . TRBV5-1 TGCGCCAGCAGCCAGAGGGGGGGGGCTGACTCCTACGAGCAGTACTTC CASSQRGGADSYEQYF
. TRBJ2-2 . TRBV5-6 TGTGCCAGCAGCTTAGGTCAGCCCGGGGAGCTGTTTTTT CASSLGQPGELFF
TRBD2 TRBJ2-7 . TRBV27 TGTGCCAGCAGTTTAACTAGCGGGGGTATCTACGAGCAGTACTTC CASSLTSGGIYEQYF
TRBD1 TRBJ1-2 . TRBV3-1/TRBV3-2 TGTGCCAGCAGCCAAGGGGTCGGGACAGCCATGACCCTCTATGGCTACACCTTC CASSQGVGTAMTLYGYTF
. TRBJ2-2 . TRBV11-2 TGTGCCAGCAGCTTCCCGGGGGCCAGGTTCGACACCGGGGAGCTGTTTTTT CASSFPGARFDTGELFF
. TRBJ1-2 once TRBV14 TGTGCCAGCAGCCAAGATCATAACAGGATGGGCTACACCTTC CASSQDHNRMGYTF
. TRBJ1-1 . TRBV5-1 TGCGCCAGCAGCTTGAGGGAGGGCGGCACTGAAGCTTTCTTT CASSLREGGTEAFF
. TRBJ2-3 . TRBV3-1/TRBV3-2 TGTGCCAGCAGCCAAGAGTGGGGTCGTAGCACAGATACGCAGTATTTT CASSQEWGRSTDTQYF
TRBD1 TRBJ1-5 . TRBV18 TGTGCCAGCTCACCAGGTCCCAGGGGGGTGGAACAGCCCCAGCATTTT CASSPGPRGVEQPQHF
TRBD2 TRBJ2-3 . TRBV3-1/TRBV3-2 TGTGCCAGCAGCCAAGCGGGGGGGACAGATACGCAGTATTTT CASSQAGGTDTQYF
. TRBJ2-7 . TRBV7-8 TGTGCCAGCAGCTGGTTGGGGAAAGAGCAGTACTTC CASSWLGKEQYF
. TRBJ1-2 . TRBV5-1 TGCGCCAGCAGCTTGGCGGCAGGAGAGTTATATGGCTACACCTTC CASSLAAGELYGYTF
. TRBJ2-7 . TRBV5-1 TGCGCCAGCAGCTTGGACGGGTATGGCGAGCAGTACTTC CASSLDGYGEQYF
. TRBJ2-1 . TRBV5-4 TGTGCCAGCAGCCTGAATGGACAGATTGAGGGGTACAATGAGCAGTTCTTC CASSLNGQIEGYNEQFF
. TRBJ1-1 . TRBV9 TGTGCCAGCAGCGCCCGCCGGGAGGGCCGATCAGCTGAAGCTTTCTTT CASSARREGRSAEAFF
. TRBJ1-1 . TRBV27 TGTGCCAGCAGTTTTTTCGGGGGCCACACTGAAGCTTTCTTT CASSFFGGHTEAFF
. TRBJ1-1 . TRBV5-1 TGCGCCAGCAGCTTGGGTACGGGGAACACTGAAGCTTTCTTT CASSLGTGNTEAFF
. TRBJ2-6 . TRBV5-1 TGCGCCAGCAAGATAAGCCTGAGCTCTGGGGCCAACGTCCTGACTTTC CASKISLSSGANVLTF
. TRBJ1-6 . TRBV6-5 TGTGCCAGCAGTTACTCGGCAGGGCCACCCCTCCACTTT CASSYSAGPPLHF
. TRBJ2-5 . TRBV4-1 TGCGCCAGCAGCCTAACGACAGGTTCAGAGACCCAGTACTTC CASSLTTGSETQYF
. TRBJ2-7 . TRBV28 TGTGCCAGCAGTCTTTCTGGGACGGTCATGGCCGAGCAGTACTTC CASSLSGTVMAEQYF
. TRBJ2-3 . TRBV7-9 TGTGCCAGCAGCCCTCCTAGCTCCACAGATACGCAGTATTTT CASSPPSSTDTQYF
. TRBJ1-2 . TRBV15 TGTGCCACCAGCATCGGGGTTACGGACTATGGCTACACCTTC CATSIGVTDYGYTF
TRBD1 TRBJ2-2 . TRBV5-4 TGTGCCAGCAGCTTGGACAGGGGAAACACCGGGGAGCTGTTTTTT CASSLDRGNTGELFF
. TRBJ2-7 . TRBV11-2 TGTGCCAGCAGCCTGGACAGCTCCTACGAGCAGTACTTC CASSLDSSYEQYF
. TRBJ1-3 . TRBV7-9 TGTGCCAGCAGTTATAGGGCGGGAGGAAACACCATATATTTT CASSYRAGGNTIYF
TRBD1 TRBJ2-7 once TRBV10-1 TGCGCCAGCTCACAGGGGAACGACGAGCAGTACTTC CASSQGNDEQYF
. TRBJ1-2 . TRBV5-1 TGCGCCAGCAGCTTGGAGCCCATGAAGGGTATAGGTGGCTACACCTTC CASSLEPMKGIGGYTF
. TRBJ1-1 . TRBV19 TGTGCCAGTAGTATTGGGCTGGGGAACACTGAAGCTTTCTTT CASSIGLGNTEAFF
. TRBJ2-5 . TRBV6-5 TGTGCCAGCAGTTACTCCTGGCAAGAGACCCAGTACTTC CASSYSWQETQYF